This T cell receptor beta chain was recovered during a study of blood T cell repertoires in COVID-19. Study overall: Sites across the United States, Italy and Spain contributed samples from acute and convalescent COVID-19. Sources were T cells, B-cell-depleted T cells, or PBMCs; the material itself was cDNA or gDNA.

In the original processing: Reference gene primer amplification gave nucleated cell count estimates. Using immunoSEQ multiplex PCR, the repertoire was profiled, and TCRdb retains in-frame clones only, with some absent. V, J and clone size were drawn from that table, and D and trimming were deduced from the DNA. The sample has 95,000 to 150,000 clones, approximately 80% seen once. The CDR3 runs 15 residues. V trimming: 0 bases; J trimming: 5 bases; junction bases outside the gene matches: 3. Germline lookup yields CDR1 MDHEN and CDR2 SYDVKM. The gene calls are TRBV28 and TRBJ2-5; 10 nucleotides agree with TRBD2. The sample consisted of peripheral blood. The TCR sequence derives from a woman aged 45-59 years with acute or convalescent COVID-19. The CDR3 spells CASSLWEAGGETQYF. DNA for the CDR3: TGTGCCAGCAGTTTATGGGAAGCGGGAGGGGAGACCCAGTACTTC.